This record covers a single TCR beta chain. CDR3 length: 13 residues. Germline CDR1 SGHTA, CDR2 FQGNSA. V shed 2 bases and J shed 3 bases, with 5 bases lying between them. The sample is drawn from a study of blood T cell repertoires in COVID-19. The assay was immunoSEQ multiplex PCR, and TCRdb's table has in-frame clones only and misses some. The table shows some 62,000 clones, with roughly nine tenths occurring only once. The sequence was obtained from a woman aged 55 to 70 with COVID-19, enrolled during active disease. The sample was peripheral blood. The chain combines TRBV7-2 with TRBJ2-1; D not certain. CDR3 protein: CASSLTGYNEQFF. Here the CDR3 DNA reads TGTGCCAGCAGCTTAACGGGCTACAATGAGCAGTTCTTC.